Below, 10 T cell receptor beta chains from the same sample are listed, as sequenced in a study of CD8 T cells in Susac syndrome. Random hexamers primed reverse transcription of about 0.45 to 1 ug RNA. TCRdb re-derived calls from the immunoSEQ multiplex PCR reads in MiXCR, one entry per CDR3 protein. The sample has 180,000 or so distinct CDR3 sequences; just under 95% are singletons. Source material: CD4+ T cells from PBMCs. The receptors originated from a human donor with Susac syndrome.

The genes are TRBV6-2 or TRBV6-3 and TRBJ2-4; TRBD1 agrees at 8 bases. Germline assignment: CDR1 MNHEY and CDR2 SVGEGT. Trimming removed 7 bases from V and 2 bases from J; junction bases left unmatched: 4. The CDR3 length is 14 residues. The CDR3 loop reads CASTQGATKNIQYF. The DNA for the CDR3 is TGTGCCAGCACCCAGGGGGCGACCAAAAACATTCAGTACTTC.

This clonotype was seen a single time. The chain employs TRBV9 and TRBJ1-2; D is unclear. V was shortened by 1 base and J by 2 bases, with 12 bases between the two germline ends. The germline CDR1 and CDR2 sequences are SGDLS and YYNGEE. The CDR3 consists of 15 residues. CDR3 coding DNA: TGTGCCAGCAGCGTACGTGGCGAATCGAACTATGGCTACACCTTC. It is translated as CASSVRGESNYGYTF.

The chain is built from TRBV29-1 and TRBJ2-1, with no clear D. Germline V gives CDR1 SQVTM, CDR2 ANQGSEA. The V end was cut by 3 bases, the J end by 6 bases, with 6 bases between. The length of the CDR3 is 11 residues. CDR3 DNA sequence: TGCAGCGTTGATTCGCGCAATGAGCAGTTCTTC. It is translated as CSVDSRNEQFF.

There are a few counts of this clonotype. V and J are TRBV29-1 and TRBJ1-1; 8 nucleotides match TRBD1. With 7 bases clipped from V and 1 base from J, the junction kept 5 bases outside the gene matches. CDR3 length: 13 residues. Germline loops: CDR1 SQVTM, CDR2 ANQGSEA. The DNA of the CDR3 is TGCAGCGGCGGACAGGGAACGAACACTGAAGCTTTCTTT. Amino acid sequence: CSGGQGTNTEAFF.

The V and J genes are TRBV30 and TRBJ1-2; D gene unclear. CDR3 length equals 11 residues. V dropped 1 base and J dropped 7 bases, with 7 bases sitting between them. Germline CDR1 is GTSNPN and CDR2 is SVGIG (reference sequence). CDR3 region: CAWSAGAGYTF. The DNA of the CDR3 is TGTGCCTGGAGTGCAGGCGCTGGCTACACCTTC.

The rearrangement uses TRBV20-1 and TRBJ2-3; D gene ambiguous. Germline values: CDR1 DFQATT, CDR2 SNEGSKA (reference sequence). The CDR3 has 12 residues. V was clipped by 5 bases and J by 4 bases, with 10 bases between them. CDR3 residues: CSACPNADTQYF. CDR3 bases: TGCAGTGCTTGCCCTAATGCAGATACGCAGTATTTT.

The chain carries TRBV14 and TRBJ2-4; 9 bases are a match to TRBD1. Looked up from germline, CDR1 is SGHDN and CDR2 is FVKESK. The CDR3 runs to 16 residues. The trim removed 3 bases at V and 4 bases at J, leaving 7 bases unmatched. The CDR3 here is CASSQRPGQGKNIQYF. The DNA of the CDR3 is TGTGCCAGCAGCCAGCGGCCCGGACAGGGGAAAAACATTCAGTACTTC.

V is TRBV9 and J is TRBJ2-1, with 10 bases identical to TRBD2. CDR1 SGDLS and CDR2 YYNGEE come from the germline V gene. The CDR3 length is 16 residues. V was pared by 2 bases and J by 4 bases, with 6 bases of the junction left unmatched. CDR3 in amino acids: CASSVQELAGYNEQFF. The CDR3 DNA reads TGTGCCAGCAGCGTCCAAGAACTAGCGGGATACAATGAGCAGTTCTTC.

The gene calls are TRBV20-1 and TRBJ2-3; the D gene is possibly TRBD1 (6 bases). The CDR3 sequence is 17 residues long. The germline V and J ends were trimmed by 0 bases and 2 bases, with 18 bases remaining between them. Germline V lookup: CDR1 DFQATT, CDR2 SNEGSKA (reference sequence). CDR3 DNA sequence: TGCAGTGCTAGAGATAGTACTGGCAGGGGATACACAGATACGCAGTATTTT. The encoded protein is CSARDSTGRGYTDTQYF.

The chain has TRBV3-1 and TRBJ2-2; 7 nucleotides agree with TRBD2. V gave up 1 base and J gave up 7 bases; unmatched junction bases: 0. CDR3 length: 13 amino acids. Germline V CDR1 and CDR2: LGHDT, YNNKEL (reference sequence). The DNA for the CDR3 is TGTGCCAGCAGCCAAGGCGGGGGCGGGGAGCTGTTTTTT. Protein product: CASSQGGGGELFF. The entire variable domain, with the rest obtained from reference TRBV3-1 and TRBJ2-2, is as follows: DTAVSQTPKYLVTQMGNDKSIKCEQNLGHDTMYWYKQDSKKFLKIMFSYNNKELIINETVPNRFSPKSPDKAHLNLHINSLELGDSAVYFCASSQGGGGELFFGEGSRLTVL.